This T cell receptor (beta chain) was captured in a study of patients and donors after allogeneic stem cell transplantation. TCRdb independently ran MiXCR on the RT-PCR reads; one entry per CDR3 protein. The repertoire holds approximately 410,000 distinct CDR3 sequences, with more than 15% as singletons. The CDR3 consists of 14 residues. CDR1 and CDR2 (germline): SNHLY, FYNNEI. V was cut by 3 bases and J by 1 base, with 8 bases left in between. This receptor was identified in a human donor who was either an allogeneic HSCT recipient or a stem cell or donor lymphocyte infusion donor (not recorded which). It is not recorded whose cells these are; they may come from a transplant donor. The chain is built from TRBV2 and TRBJ2-3; a weak D match, TRBD1 (5 bases). The sequencing input was blood, either unsorted or a sorted T cell fraction (not recorded which). The CDR3 region is CASSDRARTDTQYF. The CDR3 nucleotides are TGTGCCAGCAGTGACAGGGCTCGCACAGATACGCAGTATTTT.